The 30 T cell receptor beta chains reported below all come from one sample, sequenced in a study of vaccination effects on CD4 cells after COVID-19. These receptors are not linked to any known antigen. ViraFEST used viral peptide pools to expand antigen-specific CD4+ T cells before sequencing. Investigators separated out CD4+ T cells once around eleven days of culture had passed. PCR-confirmed SARS-CoV-2 infection occurred in the person between March and December 2020. Sequencing was performed with immunoSEQ multiplex PCR; in TCRdb, only in-frame clones are kept and a portion is missing. This table has around 53,000 clones, around 82% appearing once. The sample in question was CD4+ T cells from PBMCs cultured with HIV peptides, obtained before COVID-19 vaccination. Subset given: HIV-1 Nef peptide pool negative control/reference culture. The receptors come from a human donor who had a prior SARS-CoV-2 infection.

J is TRBJ2-6 and V is TRBV19, with D hard to call. CDR1 is LNHDA, CDR2 SQIVND, per germline (reference sequence). V was cut by 6 bases and J by 0 bases, with 3 bases left in between. The CDR3 extends over 13 amino acids. This CDR3 reads CASRVSGANVLTF. The CDR3 DNA is TGTGCCAGTAGGGTCTCTGGGGCCAACGTCCTGACTTTC.

This rearrangement joins TRBV27 to TRBJ2-1, with D tentatively TRBD2 (6 bases). Trimming shortened V by 5 bases and J by 1 base, and 12 bases separated the two germline ends. Germline assignment: CDR1 MNHEY and CDR2 SMNVEV (reference sequence). There are 15 residues in the CDR3. CDR3 nucleotide sequence: TGTGCCAGCAGTCGAGAGGGGACTTCCTACAATGAGCAGTTCTTC. Encoded protein: CASSREGTSYNEQFF.

V and J are TRBV7-2 and TRBJ2-7, with 8 bases lining up with TRBD2. Trimming cost V 11 bases and J 0 bases; bases outside gene matches: 9. Germline loops: CDR1 SGHTA, CDR2 FQGNSA. The CDR3 totals 14 residues. DNA for the CDR3: TGTGCCTGCTCGGGGGGGTCGTACTCCTACGAGCAGTACTTC. Translated: CACSGGSYSYEQYF.

This clone came up a few times. V usage is TRBV9 and J usage is TRBJ1-2; TRBD1 is a possible D gene (6 bases). The V and J ends lost 5 bases and 8 bases respectively, with 19 bases between them. Germline V CDR1 and CDR2: SGDLS, YYNGEE. This CDR3 contains 14 residues. The CDR3: CASRLGQGLGGYTF. CDR3 bases: TGTGCCAGCAGATTGGGGCAGGGGTTGGGAGGCTACACCTTC.

Note on this clone: Other nucleotide sequences in the sample specify the same CDR3. The CDR3 DNA follows: TGTGCCTGGAGTGACAGGGGGCGTGAAAAACTGTTTTTT. Amino acid sequence: CAWSDRGREKLFF. The rearrangement links TRBV30 to TRBJ1-4, with TRBD1 matching 9 bases. This CDR3 region has 13 residues. Germline values: CDR1 GTSNPN, CDR2 SVGIG (reference sequence). V was pared by 1 base and J by 7 bases, with 1 base of the junction left unmatched.

The gene calls are TRBV3-1 (or the pseudogene TRBV3-2) and TRBJ2-3, with unresolved D. The CDR3 runs to 11 residues. CDR1 LGHDT and CDR2 YNNKEL come from the germline V gene (reference sequence). V was pared by 1 base and J by 10 bases, with 6 bases between. CDR3 DNA: TGTGCCAGCAGCCAAGGGGAACCGCAGTATTTT. As protein: CASSQGEPQYF.

This chain links TRBV5-1 with TRBJ1-2; D may be TRBD1 (5 bases). Trimming removed 0 bases at V and 1 base at J, with 7 bases between. The CDR3 runs to 14 residues. CDR1 SGHRS and CDR2 YFSETQ come from the germline V gene. The CDR3 spells CASSLGQINYGYTF. CDR3 DNA sequence: TGCGCCAGCAGCTTGGGACAGATTAACTATGGCTACACCTTC.

This clone showed up just once. This sequence joins TRBV7-8 and TRBJ1-2; 7 nucleotides line up with TRBD1. Per germline, CDR1 SGHVS and CDR2 FQNEAQ. This CDR3 region has 14 residues. The V and J ends lost 3 bases and 4 bases, in that order; junction bases with no gene match: 5. The CDR3 coding sequence is TGTGCCAGCAGCTTTACAGGGGTTGGCTATGGCTACACCTTC. Translation: CASSFTGVGYGYTF. Using reference TRBV7-8 and TRBJ1-2 for the parts outside the CDR3, the full variable domain is GAGVSQSPRYKVAKRGQDVALRCDPISGHVSLFWYQQALGQGPEFLTYFQNEAQLDKSGLPSDRFFAERPEGSVSTLKIQRTQQEDSAVYLCASSFTGVGYGYTFGSGTRLTVV.

The chain has TRBV7-8 and TRBJ2-1; 10 bases agree with TRBD2. Germline CDR1 is SGHVS and CDR2 is FQNEAQ. V was pared by 3 bases and J by 2 bases, with 7 bases of the junction left unmatched. The CDR3 runs 17 residues. CDR3 sequence reads: CASSFFVAGGTYNEQFF. The CDR3 bases are TGTGCCAGCAGCTTTTTTGTAGCGGGGGGCACCTACAATGAGCAGTTCTTC.

The chain links TRBV6-5 to TRBJ2-5; D not resolved. Germline V gene sequence: CDR1 MNHEY, CDR2 SVGAGI. The CDR3 covers 12 residues. Trimming took off 2 bases at V and 5 bases at J, with 6 bases between the two ends. CDR3 bases: TGTGCCAGCAGTTACAGTGGTGAGACCCAGTACTTC. Protein sequence: CASSYSGETQYF.

The CDR3 spells CASSRTGTGRNEQFF. The CDR3 DNA reads TGTGCCAGCAGCCGGACTGGGACAGGGAGGAATGAGCAGTTCTTC. This chain joins TRBV27 and TRBJ2-1; TRBD1 matches at 9 bases. V shed 6 bases, J shed 7 bases, and the junction held 10 bases outside the gene matches. Per the germline V gene, CDR1 is MNHEY and CDR2 is SMNVEV (reference sequence). The CDR3 consists of 15 residues.

The CDR3 spells CASSPRMARGNTIYF. The CDR3 DNA follows: TGTGCCAGCAGCCCCCGGATGGCGCGGGGAAACACCATATATTTT. The chain uses TRBV4-2 and TRBJ1-3; unclear D gene. This CDR3 has 15 amino acids. Germline CDR1 is LGHNA and CDR2 is YNFKEQ. V was shortened by 4 bases and J by 4 bases, with 14 bases between the two germline ends.

The rearrangement links TRBV19 to TRBJ1-5; no firm D call. This CDR3 has 17 amino acids. Germline V gene data show CDR1 as LNHDA and CDR2 as SQIVND (reference sequence). Between the trimmed V and J ends, which lost 3 bases and 8 bases, there was a span of 23 bases. CDR3 residues: CASSIAFFGRDGEPQHF. The CDR3, as DNA: TGTGCCAGTAGTATTGCTTTTTTCGGGCGGGATGGGGAGCCCCAGCATTTT. Filled out from reference TRBV19 and TRBJ1-5, the complete variable domain reads DGGITQSPKYLFRKEGQNVTLSCEQNLNHDAMYWYRQDPGQGLRLIYYSQIVNDFQKGDIAEGYSVSREKKESFPLTVTSAQKNPTAFYLCASSIAFFGRDGEPQHFGDGTRLSIL.

The chain uses TRBV10-3 and TRBJ2-7, with a possible D match to TRBD2 (5 bases). The V end was cut by 4 bases, the J end by 2 bases, with 18 bases between. This CDR3 comprises 16 residues. Per germline, CDR1 ENHRY and CDR2 SYGVKD. The CDR3 DNA follows: TGTGCCATCAGTGCGGTTACGGGGATGAGACCCTACGAGCAGTACTTC. Residues: CAISAVTGMRPYEQYF.

The J gene is TRBJ2-3, the V gene TRBV5-5; the D is unclear. This CDR3 contains 13 residues. Germline CDR1 reads SGHKS; CDR2 reads YYEKEE (reference sequence). Trimming removed 4 bases from V and 3 bases from J, with 9 bases in between. The CDR3 reads CASSPQPTDTQYF. CDR3 DNA sequence: TGTGCCAGCAGCCCACAACCTACAGATACGCAGTATTTT.

The chain is built from TRBV11-2 and TRBJ2-5; a possible D gene is TRBD1 (7 bases). This CDR3 has 12 residues. Germline V lookup: CDR1 SGHAT, CDR2 FQNNGV. With 5 bases removed from V and 10 bases from J, the gap between germline ends came to 14 bases. CDR3 nucleotides: TGTGCCAGCAGCCTTCAGGGGGAGGACCAGTACTTC. Protein: CASSLQGEDQYF.

The chain joins TRBV10-3 to TRBJ2-7; the match to TRBD2 covers 9 bases. Per the germline V gene, CDR1 is ENHRY and CDR2 is SYGVKD. Trimming took 6 bases from V and 5 from J; bases not matched to a gene: 14. This CDR3 spans 16 amino acids. For the CDR3, the DNA is TGTGCCATCAGCTCCGCCGTAGCGGGAGTTCGCCACGAGCAGTACTTC. It specifies CAISSAVAGVRHEQYF.

This clone was observed a few times. The rearrangement links TRBV7-9 to TRBJ1-1; D gene unclear. Germline V gene lookup returns CDR1 SEHNR and CDR2 FQNEAQ (reference sequence). CDR3 length: 13 residues. V gave up 3 bases and J gave up 0 bases, with 5 bases separating them. Here the CDR3 DNA reads TGTGCCAGCAGCTTGGGAATGAACACTGAAGCTTTCTTT. This codes for CASSLGMNTEAFF.

The rearrangement links TRBV19 to TRBJ1-5; D unclear. Germline loops: CDR1 LNHDA, CDR2 SQIVND (reference sequence). CDR3 length: 16 residues. The V end lost 6 bases, the J end lost 2 bases, and 17 bases lay between the germline ends. The CDR3 nucleotides read TGTGCCAGTAGGAGGCAAAGAGGTGAGGGCAATCAGCCCCAGCATTTT. Its translation: CASRRQRGEGNQPQHF.

J is TRBJ1-4 and V is TRBV12-3 or TRBV12-4; 7 bases line up with TRBD1. V lost 3 bases to trimming and J lost 11 bases; unmatched junction nucleotides: 3. This CDR3 has 12 amino acids. The CDR3 loop reads CASSFQGDKLFF. The DNA for the CDR3 is TGTGCCAGCAGTTTCCAGGGGGACAAACTGTTTTTT.

The V gene is TRBV27, the J gene TRBJ2-1, with 7 bases aligning to TRBD2. Per the germline V gene, CDR1 is MNHEY and CDR2 is SMNVEV (reference sequence). This CDR3 has 15 residues. The ends lost 6 bases at V and 0 bases at J; junction bases unmatched: 5. Written as DNA, the CDR3 is TGTGCCAGCAGCCCAACTAGCGTCTCCTACAATGAGCAGTTCTTC. Amino acids: CASSPTSVSYNEQFF.

This chain connects TRBV2 to TRBJ2-5; a weak D match, TRBD2 (5 bases). V was trimmed by 2 bases and J by 2 bases, leaving 6 bases between them. Germline CDR1 SNHLY, CDR2 FYNNEI. The CDR3 loop spans 13 amino acids. CDR3 sequence (DNA): TGTGCCAGCAGTGAAACGGGACAAGAGACCCAGTACTTC. Protein: CASSETGQETQYF.

The chain uses TRBV11-2 and TRBJ2-7; 7 nucleotides agree with TRBD1. The CDR3 totals 15 residues. The J segment lost 2 bases and the V segment lost 5 bases, leaving 9 bases of the junction unmatched. CDR1 and CDR2 (germline): SGHAT, FQNNGV. CDR3 loop: CASSLNPTGPYEQYF. In DNA, the CDR3 is TGTGCCAGCAGCCTTAACCCGACAGGGCCCTACGAGCAGTACTTC.

The gene calls are TRBV9 and TRBJ1-6; D is unresolved. CDR3 length equals 13 residues. Looked up from germline, CDR1 is SGDLS and CDR2 is YYNGEE. The ends were cut back, 0 bases at V and 8 bases at J, with 6 bases in the middle. The CDR3 bases are TGTGCCAGCAGCGTAGGGATGGATTCACCCCTCCACTTT. It is translated as CASSVGMDSPLHF.

Comment on this clone: One end of the junction does not line up with germline, which may come from a read error. The rearrangement links TRBV7-8 to TRBJ1-1; D unclear. The CDR3 has 12 residues. Germline V CDR1 and CDR2: SGHVS, FQNEAQ. DNA for the CDR3: TGTGCCAGCGGCTTAGGTGGGATTGAAGCTTTCTTT. This gives the protein CASGLGGIEAFF.

This clone has more than one count but fewer than ten. This chain joins TRBV10-3 and TRBJ1-2; 10 bases line up with TRBD1. Trimming cost V 2 bases and J 3 bases; bases outside gene matches: 6. Germline values: CDR1 ENHRY, CDR2 SYGVKD. This CDR3 is 16 amino acids long. CDR3 sequence: CAISEGGDRGDYGYTF. The CDR3 DNA sequence: TGTGCCATCAGTGAGGGAGGGGACAGGGGAGACTATGGCTACACCTTC.

This chain connects TRBV5-1 to TRBJ2-7, with D possibly TRBD1 on 6 matching bases. V lost 2 bases and J 7 bases, leaving 10 bases between the germline ends. Per the germline V gene, CDR1 is SGHRS and CDR2 is YFSETQ. The CDR3 contains 12 residues. The DNA for the CDR3 is TGCGCCAGCAGCTTACAGGGTTGGGAGCAGTACTTC. Translated: CASSLQGWEQYF.

Points on this clone: One end of the junction does not line up with germline, which may come from a read error. The chain uses TRBV7-7 and TRBJ1-5, with TRBD1 as a possible D gene (5 bases). The CDR3 runs to 14 residues. Germline values: CDR1 SSHAT, CDR2 FNYEAQ (reference sequence). Here the CDR3 DNA reads TGTGCTAGCAGCGGACTAGACAGTAATCAGCCCCAGCATTTT. Residues: CASSGLDSNQPQHF.

The CDR3 is CASNSRGQVYEQYF. The CDR3 region has the DNA TGTGCCAGCAACTCTCGTGGGCAAGTCTACGAGCAGTACTTC. The chain is built from TRBV6-1 and TRBJ2-7; D remains ambiguous. The CDR3 runs to 14 residues. The germline V and J ends were trimmed by 7 bases and 3 bases, with 16 bases remaining between them. Germline V CDR1 and CDR2: MNHNS, SASEGT.

The V call is TRBV5-6, the J call TRBJ1-1; a weak D match, TRBD1 (5 bases). V was clipped by 4 bases and J by 5 bases, with 21 bases between them. Germline assignment: CDR1 SGHDT and CDR2 YYEEEE. There are 16 residues in the CDR3. The CDR3 is CASSDGRDGGSTEAFF. CDR3 nucleotides: TGTGCCAGCAGCGACGGCAGGGACGGAGGCTCGACTGAAGCTTTCTTT.